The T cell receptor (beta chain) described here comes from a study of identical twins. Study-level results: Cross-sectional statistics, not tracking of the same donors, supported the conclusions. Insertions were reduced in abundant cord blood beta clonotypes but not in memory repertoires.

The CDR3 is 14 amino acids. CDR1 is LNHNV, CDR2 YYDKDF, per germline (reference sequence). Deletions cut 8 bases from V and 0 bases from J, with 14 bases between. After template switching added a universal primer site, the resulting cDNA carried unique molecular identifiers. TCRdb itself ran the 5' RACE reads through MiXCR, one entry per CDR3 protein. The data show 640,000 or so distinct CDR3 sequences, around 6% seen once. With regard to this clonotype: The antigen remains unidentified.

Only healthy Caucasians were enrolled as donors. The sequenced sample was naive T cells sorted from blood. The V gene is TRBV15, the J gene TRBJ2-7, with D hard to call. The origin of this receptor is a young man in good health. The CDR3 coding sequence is TGTGCCACCGCGCCCTCAGCAAGCTCCTACGAGCAGTACGTC. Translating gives CATAPSASSYEQYV.